The rows below give T cell receptor beta chains drawn from one sample of a study of cytomegalovirus exposure and HLA in healthy donors. The protocol was immunoSEQ multiplex PCR, while the TCRdb copy is restricted to in-frame clones and leaves out a portion. The sample lists 150,000 to 160,000 clones, about 85% occurring once. The material sequenced was PBMCs. The receptors stem from a man aged 30 to 39 in good health and CMV-seropositive. The CDR3 runs from the conserved cysteine through the conserved F or W. The order of the fields is D gene, J gene, V gene, clone size, CDR3 DNA, CDR3 protein. The D gene is left open where the match is weak. Only part of the rows carry a size: once, few, many, or a class if the clone is expanded.

d_gene: -; j_gene: TRBJ2-1; v_gene: TRBV28; abundance: -; CDR3nt: TGTGCCAGCAGTCCGGAGGGGATACCCTACAATGAGCAGTTCTTC; CDR3aa: CASSPEGIPYNEQFF
d_gene: -; j_gene: TRBJ1-5; v_gene: TRBV27; abundance: -; CDR3nt: TGTGCCAGCAGTTCGGGATCCCACAATCAGCCCCAGCATTTT; CDR3aa: CASSSGSHNQPQHF
d_gene: TRBD2; j_gene: TRBJ2-3; v_gene: TRBV4-1; abundance: -; CDR3nt: TGCGCCAGCAGCCGCCCGGGGGCGGGAGGCCACACAGATACGCAGTATTTT; CDR3aa: CASSRPGAGGHTDTQYF
d_gene: -; j_gene: TRBJ2-2; v_gene: TRBV6-1; abundance: few; CDR3nt: TGTGCCAGCAGTGAAGCCATCAGGCACTCCGGGGAGCTGTTTTTT; CDR3aa: CASSEAIRHSGELFF
d_gene: TRBD1; j_gene: TRBJ1-2; v_gene: TRBV10-2; abundance: -; CDR3nt: TGCGCCAGCAGTGAAGTCAGGGGGCTCTATGGCTACACCTTC; CDR3aa: CASSEVRGLYGYTF
d_gene: TRBD2; j_gene: TRBJ2-1; v_gene: TRBV7-8; abundance: few; CDR3nt: TGTGCCAGCAGGGAGCCCCTCCGACTAGCGGGAGTGGGAAGGGAGCAGTTCTTC; CDR3aa: CASREPLRLAGVGREQFF
d_gene: -; j_gene: TRBJ1-5; v_gene: TRBV18; abundance: few; CDR3nt: TGTGCCAGCTCACCCGGGTCCCGCAATCAGCCCCAGCATTTT; CDR3aa: CASSPGSRNQPQHF
d_gene: TRBD1; j_gene: TRBJ2-2; v_gene: TRBV27; abundance: once; CDR3nt: TGTGCCAGCAGTCCCAAGACAGGGGTAACCGGGGAGCTGTTTTTT; CDR3aa: CASSPKTGVTGELFF
d_gene: TRBD1; j_gene: TRBJ1-6; v_gene: TRBV11-2; abundance: -; CDR3nt: TGTGCCAGCAGCTTAGAGCACAGGGGGCACTCACCCCTCCACTTT; CDR3aa: CASSLEHRGHSPLHF
d_gene: -; j_gene: TRBJ2-2; v_gene: TRBV27; abundance: -; CDR3nt: TGTGCCAGCAGTCCGACCCAGGGGAACACCGGGGAGCTGTTTTTT; CDR3aa: CASSPTQGNTGELFF
d_gene: TRBD2; j_gene: TRBJ2-5; v_gene: TRBV9; abundance: few; CDR3nt: TGTGCCAGCGCCAGCAGGGGTAGCGGGAGTGGGGAGACCCAGTACTTC; CDR3aa: CASASRGSGSGETQYF
d_gene: -; j_gene: TRBJ2-7; v_gene: TRBV7-3; abundance: -; CDR3nt: TGTGCCAGCAGTCCTGGAGGGGAATACGAGCAGTACTTC; CDR3aa: CASSPGGEYEQYF
d_gene: -; j_gene: TRBJ1-2; v_gene: TRBV7-3; abundance: -; CDR3nt: TGTGCCAGCAGCTCACCAGGCCGGGAGGAGGGCTACACCTTC; CDR3aa: CASSSPGREEGYTF
d_gene: TRBD1; j_gene: TRBJ1-2; v_gene: TRBV6-5; abundance: -; CDR3nt: TGTGCCAGCAGTCAGGGACAGGGGGGCGGCTACACCTTC; CDR3aa: CASSQGQGGGYTF
d_gene: TRBD1; j_gene: TRBJ2-2; v_gene: TRBV6-5; abundance: -; CDR3nt: TGTGCCAGCAGAATACAGGGGCTAGCCGGGGAGCTGTTTTTT; CDR3aa: CASRIQGLAGELFF
d_gene: -; j_gene: TRBJ2-6; v_gene: TRBV19; abundance: -; CDR3nt: TGTGCCAGTAGTATTGCGGGTAGCTCTGGGGCCAACGTCCTGACTTTC; CDR3aa: CASSIAGSSGANVLTF
d_gene: TRBD2; j_gene: TRBJ2-1; v_gene: TRBV18; abundance: -; CDR3nt: TGTGCCAGCTCACAGAGCGGGGAGTGGAATGAGCAGTTCTTC; CDR3aa: CASSQSGEWNEQFF
d_gene: TRBD1; j_gene: TRBJ2-2; v_gene: TRBV30; abundance: -; CDR3nt: TGTGCCTGGAGACAGGGGGCGGTCGGGGAGCTGTTTTTT; CDR3aa: CAWRQGAVGELFF
d_gene: TRBD2; j_gene: TRBJ2-6; v_gene: TRBV30; abundance: -; CDR3nt: TGTGCCTGGAGTGTACTGGGAGGGGGGGCCAACGTCCTGACTTTC; CDR3aa: CAWSVLGGGANVLTF
d_gene: TRBD2; j_gene: TRBJ2-3; v_gene: TRBV7-9; abundance: -; CDR3nt: TGTGCCAGCAGCCCACTCGGACTAGCGGGGGGAGATACGCAGTATTTT; CDR3aa: CASSPLGLAGGDTQYF
d_gene: TRBD2; j_gene: TRBJ2-1; v_gene: TRBV9; abundance: -; CDR3nt: TGTGCCAGCAGCCTAGCGGGAGGTGCCTACAATGAGCAGTTCTTC; CDR3aa: CASSLAGGAYNEQFF
d_gene: -; j_gene: TRBJ2-7; v_gene: TRBV29-1; abundance: -; CDR3nt: TGCAGCGTTGATAAGGGGCAGGGTCGCGAGCAGTACTTC; CDR3aa: CSVDKGQGREQYF
d_gene: -; j_gene: TRBJ2-1; v_gene: TRBV6-1; abundance: -; CDR3nt: TGTGCCAGCAGTTCCGGGTCGAGAAATGAGCAGTTCTTC; CDR3aa: CASSSGSRNEQFF
d_gene: -; j_gene: TRBJ2-1; v_gene: TRBV19; abundance: -; CDR3nt: TGTGCCAGTAGTATAAACTATTTCAATGAGCAGTTCTTC; CDR3aa: CASSINYFNEQFF
d_gene: -; j_gene: TRBJ2-5; v_gene: TRBV5-1; abundance: -; CDR3nt: TGCGCCAGCAGCCCCGGTCCGGTGGAGACCCAGTACTTC; CDR3aa: CASSPGPVETQYF
d_gene: -; j_gene: TRBJ1-1; v_gene: TRBV7-3; abundance: -; CDR3nt: TGTGCCAGCAGCCCACAGGGAGGGGGCACTGAAGCTTTCTTT; CDR3aa: CASSPQGGGTEAFF
d_gene: TRBD1; j_gene: TRBJ2-7; v_gene: TRBV7-2; abundance: -; CDR3nt: TGTGCCAGCAGCTACGGACAGGGTAGGCACGAGCAGTACTTC; CDR3aa: CASSYGQGRHEQYF
d_gene: -; j_gene: TRBJ2-7; v_gene: TRBV7-9; abundance: -; CDR3nt: TGTGCCAGCAGCTTAGGTAGTCGACAGGTGGGGAAAGGCGAGCAGTACTTC; CDR3aa: CASSLGSRQVGKGEQYF
d_gene: -; j_gene: TRBJ1-1; v_gene: TRBV9; abundance: -; CDR3nt: TGTGCCAGCAGCCCCCGGGAGGGTGGCACTGAAGCTTTCTTT; CDR3aa: CASSPREGGTEAFF
d_gene: -; j_gene: TRBJ2-1; v_gene: TRBV7-2; abundance: -; CDR3nt: TGTGCCAGCAGGCCCAACGTGGGCTACAGGGATGAGCAGTTCTTC; CDR3aa: CASRPNVGYRDEQFF
d_gene: -; j_gene: TRBJ2-3; v_gene: TRBV25-1; abundance: -; CDR3nt: TGTGCCAGCAGTGTCTCCAGGGGGGGCACAGATACGCAGTATTTT; CDR3aa: CASSVSRGGTDTQYF
d_gene: -; j_gene: TRBJ1-1; v_gene: TRBV19; abundance: -; CDR3nt: TGTGCCAGTAGTATCTTAGGGGAGGGCAGGCGGACTGAAGCTTTCTTT; CDR3aa: CASSILGEGRRTEAFF
d_gene: -; j_gene: TRBJ2-1; v_gene: TRBV7-6; abundance: -; CDR3nt: TGTGCCAGCAGCGTCAGGGATGGGCTGTCCAATGAGCAGTTCTTC; CDR3aa: CASSVRDGLSNEQFF
d_gene: -; j_gene: TRBJ1-5; v_gene: TRBV5-1; abundance: -; CDR3nt: TGCGCCAGCAGCTTGGACGGGAATGGAAATCAGCCCCAGCATTTT; CDR3aa: CASSLDGNGNQPQHF
d_gene: -; j_gene: TRBJ1-1; v_gene: TRBV19; abundance: -; CDR3nt: TGTGCCAGTAGTATGGGCAAGAACACTGAAGCTTTCTTT; CDR3aa: CASSMGKNTEAFF
d_gene: TRBD2; j_gene: TRBJ2-3; v_gene: TRBV7-9; abundance: -; CDR3nt: TGTGCCAGCAGCTTAGCACTAGCGGGACTCACAGATACGCAGTATTTT; CDR3aa: CASSLALAGLTDTQYF
d_gene: TRBD2; j_gene: TRBJ2-2; v_gene: TRBV29-1; abundance: -; CDR3nt: TGCAGCGTTGCAATCCTAGCGGGTAACACCGGGGAGCTGTTTTTT; CDR3aa: CSVAILAGNTGELFF
d_gene: -; j_gene: TRBJ2-7; v_gene: TRBV15; abundance: -; CDR3nt: TGTGCCACCAGCAGAGCAGGCAGATACTACGAGCAGTACTTC; CDR3aa: CATSRAGRYYEQYF
d_gene: TRBD1; j_gene: TRBJ1-3; v_gene: TRBV14; abundance: -; CDR3nt: TGTGCCAGCAGCCGGACAGGTCCCACGCGGCGGTCCATATATTTT; CDR3aa: CASSRTGPTRRSIYF
d_gene: TRBD2; j_gene: TRBJ2-5; v_gene: TRBV7-9; abundance: -; CDR3nt: TGTGCCAGCAGCCCCCCGCTAGCGGGAGGAGAGACCCAGTACTTC; CDR3aa: CASSPPLAGGETQYF
d_gene: -; j_gene: TRBJ2-1; v_gene: TRBV9; abundance: once; CDR3nt: TGTGCCAGCAGCGTAGAGGGCCGGGAGCTAAATGAGCAGTTCTTC; CDR3aa: CASSVEGRELNEQFF
d_gene: -; j_gene: TRBJ1-1; v_gene: TRBV5-1; abundance: -; CDR3nt: TGCGCCAGCAGCTGGGGGGGCGGGGCGACTGAAGCTTTCTTT; CDR3aa: CASSWGGGATEAFF
d_gene: -; j_gene: TRBJ2-5; v_gene: TRBV5-4; abundance: -; CDR3nt: TGTGCCAGCAGGGAAGCGGATCTAGAGACCCAGTACTTC; CDR3aa: CASREADLETQYF
d_gene: -; j_gene: TRBJ2-5; v_gene: TRBV6-1; abundance: -; CDR3nt: TGTGCCAGCGGTACTGGGGGGGGCCTTGAGACCCAGTACTTC; CDR3aa: CASGTGGGLETQYF
d_gene: -; j_gene: TRBJ1-2; v_gene: TRBV7-6; abundance: -; CDR3nt: TGTGCCAGCAGCTTAGTCCCCATGGGAGATAACTATGGCTACACCTTC; CDR3aa: CASSLVPMGDNYGYTF
d_gene: TRBD1; j_gene: TRBJ2-5; v_gene: TRBV4-1; abundance: -; CDR3nt: TGCGCCAGCAGCCAAGATACAGGGGGCACAGAGACCCAGTACTTC; CDR3aa: CASSQDTGGTETQYF
d_gene: TRBD1; j_gene: TRBJ2-7; v_gene: TRBV18; abundance: few; CDR3nt: TGTGCCAGCTCCCATGGGGAATCCGGGACAGGGCTTATGGAGCAGTACTTC; CDR3aa: CASSHGESGTGLMEQYF
d_gene: TRBD2; j_gene: TRBJ2-7; v_gene: TRBV7-2; abundance: -; CDR3nt: TGTGCCAGCAGCTCCGGGACTATCACCTACGAGCAGTACTTC; CDR3aa: CASSSGTITYEQYF
d_gene: -; j_gene: TRBJ2-7; v_gene: TRBV28; abundance: -; CDR3nt: TGTGCCAGCAGTTTAGGGCGGCTAGCCAGCTCCTACGAGCAGTACTTC; CDR3aa: CASSLGRLASSYEQYF
d_gene: -; j_gene: TRBJ2-7; v_gene: TRBV5-1; abundance: -; CDR3nt: TGCGCCAGCAGCTTGGCTACAGGGTCCCAATTTTACGAGCAGTACTTC; CDR3aa: CASSLATGSQFYEQYF
d_gene: -; j_gene: TRBJ2-2; v_gene: TRBV27; abundance: -; CDR3nt: TGTGCCAGCAGTTACAGCACCGGGGAGCTGTTTTTT; CDR3aa: CASSYSTGELFF
d_gene: TRBD1; j_gene: TRBJ1-5; v_gene: TRBV15; abundance: -; CDR3nt: TGTGCCACCAGCACCCCGAAAGGGGGACAGGGGGACCAGCATTTT; CDR3aa: CATSTPKGGQGDQHF
d_gene: TRBD2; j_gene: TRBJ2-7; v_gene: TRBV5-1; abundance: -; CDR3nt: TGCGCCAGCAGCTTGGCCGCGATCGGACTAGCGGGTTACTACGAGCAGTACTTC; CDR3aa: CASSLAAIGLAGYYEQYF
d_gene: TRBD2; j_gene: TRBJ2-7; v_gene: TRBV7-2; abundance: -; CDR3nt: TGTGCCAGCAGCTCTGGAGGCGGGAGCTTCGAGCAGTACTTC; CDR3aa: CASSSGGGSFEQYF
d_gene: TRBD1; j_gene: TRBJ2-2; v_gene: TRBV19; abundance: -; CDR3nt: TGTGCCAGTAGTATAGTGGACAGGGCGGTCGGGGAGCTGTTTTTT; CDR3aa: CASSIVDRAVGELFF
d_gene: TRBD1; j_gene: TRBJ2-5; v_gene: TRBV7-2; abundance: -; CDR3nt: TGTGCCAGCAGCTTGGGACAGGGAAAGACCCAGTACTTC; CDR3aa: CASSLGQGKTQYF
d_gene: TRBD2; j_gene: TRBJ2-7; v_gene: TRBV2; abundance: -; CDR3nt: TGTGCCAGCATAGCGGGAGGCTACGAGCAGTACTTC; CDR3aa: CASIAGGYEQYF